The 7 T cell receptor beta chains in this list originate from one sample, sequenced in a study of T-cell memory formation after mild COVID-19. One entry per CDR3 protein results from TCRdb running MiXCR on the 5' RACE reads. The data contain over 400,000 distinct CDR3 sequences, about 22% of them singletons. The sequenced sample was PBMCs or a T cell subset sorted from them (not recorded which). The receptor source for this set is an adult woman who had mild COVID-19 (a few samples of this study predate the infection). Cell type and time point are not known.

The chain joins TRBV20-1 to TRBJ2-1; the match to TRBD2 covers 15 bases. The CDR3 has 18 amino acids. Germline trimming cut 3 bases from V and 7 bases from J; bases unmatched to any gene: 13. The germline V gene encodes CDR1 DFQATT and CDR2 SNEGSKA (reference sequence). CDR3 sequence reads: CSASGYRTSGRGENEQFF. The CDR3 DNA reads as TGCAGTGCTAGTGGTTACCGGACTAGCGGGAGGGGCGAGAATGAGCAGTTCTTC.

This clonotype has only a few counts. This chain uses TRBV12-3 or TRBV12-4 with TRBJ2-7; possible D gene TRBD1, 5 bases. This CDR3 is 15 amino acids long. V shed 3 bases and J shed 6 bases, with 18 bases lying between them. In nucleotides, the CDR3 is TGTGCCAGCAGTTTCGACAGCCTCCGCTTGTCCGAGCAGTACTTC. Translation gives CASSFDSLRLSEQYF.

The V gene is TRBV3-1, the J gene TRBJ2-7, with D unclear. V lost 0 bases to trimming and J lost 9 bases, with 9 bases between them. Per germline, CDR1 LGHDT and CDR2 YNNKEL (reference sequence). The CDR3 spans 12 residues. The DNA of the CDR3 is TGTGCCAGCAGCCAAGAAGGGTTCTCGCAGTACTTC. This translates into CASSQEGFSQYF.

In this sample, this clonotype turned up a few times. The chain combines TRBV29-1 with TRBJ1-1; D unclear. Germline V gene lookup returns CDR1 SQVTM and CDR2 ANQGSEA. The CDR3 totals 13 residues. Trimming shortened V by 0 bases and J by 7 bases, and 12 bases separated the two germline ends. In DNA form, the CDR3 reads TGCAGCGTTGAAGATGGGGTAATTCTTGAAGCTTTCTTT. Protein: CSVEDGVILEAFF.

This clonotype was detected a few times. The rearrangement uses TRBV2 and TRBJ2-3; D is possibly TRBD1 (6 bases). This CDR3 contains 16 residues. V was cut by 3 bases and J by 2 bases, with 15 bases left in between. In germline, CDR1 is SNHLY, CDR2 FYNNEI. The CDR3: CASSDIQGYNTDTQYF. CDR3 sequence (DNA): TGTGCCAGCAGTGACATTCAGGGGTATAACACAGATACGCAGTATTTT.

The J gene is TRBJ2-7, the V gene TRBV6-5, with a possible D match to TRBD1 (6 bases). V was trimmed by 0 bases and J by 0 bases, leaving 15 bases between them. This CDR3 comprises 17 residues. Germline CDR1 and CDR2: MNHEY and SVGAGI. Here the CDR3 reads CASSYSLGRDISYEQYF. The CDR3 nucleotides are TGTGCCAGCAGTTACTCGCTCGGCAGGGACATCTCCTACGAGCAGTACTTC.

The sample holds many counts of this clonotype. The rearrangement joins TRBV7-8 to TRBJ1-1; 8 positions agree with TRBD1. The CDR3 length is 16 residues. V gave up 5 bases and J gave up 1 base; unmatched junction bases: 9. Germline V gene lookup returns CDR1 SGHVS and CDR2 FQNEAQ. This CDR3 is CASSPRRDRQNTEAFF. The CDR3 DNA reads TGTGCCAGCAGCCCAAGAAGGGACAGGCAGAACACTGAAGCTTTCTTT.